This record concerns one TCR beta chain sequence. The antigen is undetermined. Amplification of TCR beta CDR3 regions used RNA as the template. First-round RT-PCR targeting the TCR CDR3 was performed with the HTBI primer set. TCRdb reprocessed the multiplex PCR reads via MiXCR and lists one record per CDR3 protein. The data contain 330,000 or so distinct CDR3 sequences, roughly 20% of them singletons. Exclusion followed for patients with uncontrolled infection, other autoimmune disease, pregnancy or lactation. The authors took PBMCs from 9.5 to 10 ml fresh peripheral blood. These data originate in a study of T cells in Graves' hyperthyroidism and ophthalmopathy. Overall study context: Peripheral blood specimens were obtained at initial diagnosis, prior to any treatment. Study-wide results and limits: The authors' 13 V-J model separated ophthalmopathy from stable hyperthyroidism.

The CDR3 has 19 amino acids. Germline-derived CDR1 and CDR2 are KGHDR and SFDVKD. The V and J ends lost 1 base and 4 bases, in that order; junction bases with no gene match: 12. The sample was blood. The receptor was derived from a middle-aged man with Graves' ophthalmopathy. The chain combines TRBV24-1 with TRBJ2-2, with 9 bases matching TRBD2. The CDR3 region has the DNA TGTGCCACCAGTGATTTAGGGACTAGCAGGGAGAGTGGCACCGGGGAGCTGTTTTTT. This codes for CATSDLGTSRESGTGELFF.